This T cell receptor (beta chain) stems from a study of T-cell reconstitution after alpha-beta-depleted transplantation in children. This clonotype was seen at least ten times. Germline lookup yields CDR1 SGHNT and CDR2 YYREEE (reference sequence). This CDR3 contains 14 residues. V was cut by 2 bases and J by 6 bases, with 15 bases left in between. Unique molecular identifiers were used to barcode this TCRbeta library. TCRdb passed the PCR reads through MiXCR, listing each CDR3 protein once. The repertoire has about 360,000 distinct CDR3 sequences, about an eighth of them found once; the top ten carry approximately 4.3%.

J is TRBJ2-7 and V is TRBV5-4; maybe TRBD2 (5 bases). The sequence was obtained from a human donor who donated a stem cell graft to a child with Fanconi anemia. Sequencing was performed on PBMCs, taken from the stem cell graft. The CDR3 nucleotides are TGTGCCAGCAGCTTAGGCGGGCTCCTCACCGAGCAGTACTTC. It codes for CASSLGGLLTEQYF.